The 9 T cell receptor beta chains in this list originate from one sample, sequenced in a study of untreated major depressive disorder (dated by TCRdb to the late 2010s). Results the study describes overall, beyond this receptor: Sequencing confirmed higher TRBV05-01 (Vbeta 5.1) usage among CD4+ T cells of depressed patients than controls, with p = 0.040 in a one-tailed test.

The library relied on the immunoSEQ multiplex PCR assay. Not all clones reach the TCRdb copy of this immuneACCESS table, which keeps in-frame sequences only. Checked studies attribute under half of the gap to unresolved V genes and leave the rest unexplained. This sample gives about 13,000 clones in total; nearly 95% of them show up just once. Clones ranked in the top ten supply about 0.82% of the sample. These receptors' antigens are unknown. The sequencing sample was made of CD4+ T cells from PBMCs. The receptors shown here come from a man under 40 with major depressive disorder.

The chain employs TRBV28 and TRBJ1-3; TRBD1 might be the D (6 bases). V was pared by 3 bases and J by 3 bases, with 9 bases between. The CDR3 is 14 amino acids. Per germline, CDR1 MDHEN and CDR2 SYDVKM. In nucleotides, the CDR3 is TGTGCCAGCAGTTTCAGGGGATATGGAAACACCATATATTTT. As protein: CASSFRGYGNTIYF.

The chain links TRBV2 to TRBJ2-4; 11 bases agree with TRBD2. The CDR3 consists of 18 residues. Germline V gene lookup returns CDR1 SNHLY and CDR2 FYNNEI. Losses at the gene ends were 3 bases for V and 0 bases for J; bases not matched to a gene: 7. CDR3: CASSEASGGLRAKNIQYF. In nucleotides, the CDR3 is TGTGCCAGCAGTGAGGCTAGCGGGGGGCTCAGAGCCAAAAACATTCAGTACTTC.

The chain recombines TRBV9 with TRBJ2-1; TRBD2 matches 11 bases. Trimming at V came to 4 bases and at J to 8 bases, leaving 11 bases not matched to a gene. The V gene's germline CDR1 is SGDLS and CDR2 YYNGEE. The CDR3 runs to 16 residues. The CDR3: CASSSSETSGVYEQFF. The CDR3 DNA reads as TGTGCCAGCAGCTCAAGTGAGACTAGCGGGGTGTATGAGCAGTTCTTC.

The chain carries TRBV10-1 and TRBJ2-5, with 10 bases identical to TRBD1. Germline CDR1 WNHNN, CDR2 SYGVQD (reference sequence). CDR3 length: 17 residues. Trimming cost V 1 base and J 5 bases; bases outside gene matches: 10. CDR3 nucleotide sequence: TGCGCCAGCAGTGAGTTAGACAGGGGGCGTTCGGTTGAGACCCAGTACTTC. It codes for CASSELDRGRSVETQYF.

The gene calls are TRBV15 and TRBJ1-3, with D perhaps TRBD1 (5 bases). Between the trimmed V and J ends, which lost 4 bases and 0 bases, there was a span of 10 bases. Germline assignment: CDR1 LNHNV and CDR2 YYDKDF (reference sequence). This CDR3 region has 15 residues. CDR3 residues: CATSKQGRSGNTIYF. The CDR3 nucleotides are TGTGCCACCAGCAAGCAGGGCCGCTCTGGAAACACCATATATTTT.

This clone was seen only once. Germline and junction disagree at one end, which may indicate a read error. The chain combines TRBV7-7 with TRBJ2-1; D gene ambiguous. CDR3 length: 13 amino acids. Germline-derived CDR1 and CDR2 are SSHAT and FNYEAQ (reference sequence). CDR3 in DNA: TGTGCTAGCAGTCCTCGGCCCTACAATGAGCAGTTCTTC. Its translation is CASSPRPYNEQFF.

V gene TRBV2 combines with J gene TRBJ1-5, with TRBD1 matching over 7 bases. The V gene end was trimmed by 2 bases and the J gene end by 6 bases; junction bases not matched to a gene: 10. This CDR3 comprises 16 residues. Germline V gene lookup returns CDR1 SNHLY and CDR2 FYNNEI. CDR3 coding DNA: TGTGCCAGCAGTGAAAGGGCCAGGGGGGGTACTCAGCCCCAGCATTTT. Translation: CASSERARGGTQPQHF.

This sequence joins TRBV5-4 and TRBJ1-5; TRBD1 might be the D (5 bases). This CDR3 has 14 residues. V lost 3 bases and J 2 bases, leaving 9 bases between the germline ends. CDR1 and CDR2 (germline): SGHNT, YYREEE (reference sequence). As DNA, the CDR3 is TGTGCCAGCAGCTCGATGGGGGGCAATCAGCCCCAGCATTTT. This sequence encodes CASSSMGGNQPQHF.

The V call is TRBV2, the J call TRBJ2-2, with 8 bases that match TRBD1. The CDR3 runs 14 residues. From germline, CDR1 is SNHLY and CDR2 FYNNEI. The V and J ends lost 7 bases and 7 bases, in that order; junction bases with no gene match: 8. The CDR3 DNA follows: TGTGCCAGCACCTGGACAGGGATCGGCGGGGAGCTGTTTTTT. It is translated as CASTWTGIGGELFF.